Detailed here is one T cell receptor beta chain. V was trimmed by 8 bases and J by 4 bases, leaving 20 bases between them. Per germline, CDR1 MNHEY and CDR2 SVGAGI. There are 15 residues in the CDR3. Under the authors' procedure: Quantification of nucleated cells was approximated via reference gene primer amplification. The assay was immunoSEQ multiplex PCR, and TCRdb's table has in-frame clones only and misses some. The DNA was the basis for D and trimming; V, J and clone size are from that table. Of roughly 89,000 clones in the sample, more than 80% were seen once. The data derive from a study of blood T cell repertoires in COVID-19.

V is TRBV6-5 and J is TRBJ1-2, with D maybe TRBD1 (6 bases). The material sequenced was peripheral blood. The TCR originated in a woman older than 75 with acute or convalescent COVID-19. The CDR3 is CASGRGGALGYGYTF. CDR3 nucleotide sequence: TGTGCCAGCGGCCGTGGGGGGGCGCTGGGCTATGGCTACACCTTC.